This T cell receptor beta chain was recovered during a study of identical twins. In germline, CDR1 is MNHEY, CDR2 SMNVEV (reference sequence). CDR3 length: 13 residues. The V gene lost 6 bases and the J gene lost 6 bases, with 14 bases spanning the gap. A single record per CDR3 protein comes from TCRdb applying MiXCR to the 5' RACE reads. The sample carries more than 1.5 million distinct CDR3 sequences, 32% recorded once. The chain recombines TRBV27 with TRBJ1-2; weak D call: TRBD1 (5 bases). The TCR originated in a newborn girl in good health. Sample: cord blood. CDR3 amino acids: CASRPGRGNGYTF. The CDR3 DNA reads as TGTGCCAGCAGGCCTGGTAGGGGTAATGGCTACACCTTC.